This T cell receptor (beta chain) was identified during a study of T-cell reconstitution after alpha-beta-depleted transplantation in children. Unique molecular identifiers were incorporated into the prepared TCRbeta library. TCRdb re-called the PCR reads through MiXCR, storing one row per CDR3 protein. This sample has 600,000 to 700,000 distinct CDR3 sequences, with about an eighth found just once. Germline V gene data show CDR1 as DFQATT and CDR2 as SNEGSKA (reference sequence). The CDR3 runs to 15 residues. The junction had 5 bases not matched to a gene; V was cut back by 0 bases and J by 1 base. Many counts were recorded for this clonotype. What it recognizes is unknown. The study, taken as a whole, reports: Among T cells one year after transplant, newly produced cells accounted for most counts and diversity. Reportedly, alpha-beta T cells present about two months post-transplant originated from several hundred expanded clones of graft origin.

The sequences come from PBMCs, collected before TCRalphabeta/CD19-depleted stem cell transplant. The chain joins TRBV20-1 to TRBJ1-1; 7 positions match TRBD1. The receptor's source is a girl aged 2 to 9 with congenital amegakaryocytic thrombocytopenia, due to receive a stem cell transplant. This chain's CDR3 is CSARDPGTANTEAFF. The CDR3 DNA sequence: TGCAGTGCTAGAGATCCGGGGACAGCGAACACTGAAGCTTTCTTT.